These T cell receptor beta chains were read from a single sample in a study of blood T cell repertoires in COVID-19. Generated by immunoSEQ multiplex PCR, the TCRdb table keeps only in-frame clones and is missing some. Here the sample spans about 90,000 clones, 80% being singletons. The sample was peripheral blood. These receptors were taken from a woman in her 70s with acute or convalescent COVID-19. Both conserved end residues are part of each CDR3. A D gene is named only where the DNA matches it firmly. Some rows have no size entry. The others give once, few or many, or a class for an expanded clone.

>TRBV5-1|TRBD2|NA|TRBJ2-1
CASSPVAGGVNEQFF
TGCGCCAGCAGCCCGGTGGCGGGAGGGGTCAATGAGCAGTTCTTC
>TRBV2|TRBD1|few|TRBJ2-7
CASSGPGQGHEQYF
TGTGCCAGCAGTGGTCCGGGACAGGGTCACGAGCAGTACTTC
>TRBV19|NA|NA|TRBJ2-3
CASSISTSTDTQYF
TGTGCCAGTAGTATATCGACTAGCACAGATACGCAGTATTTT
>TRBV20-1|TRBD1|NA|TRBJ1-2
CSASDRVGYGYTF
TGCAGTGCAAGTGACAGGGTAGGCTATGGCTACACCTTC
>TRBV6-5|NA|NA|TRBJ2-7
CASSSGSYYEQYF
TGTGCCAGCAGTTCAGGCAGTTACTACGAGCAGTACTTC
>TRBV5-1|TRBD1|few|TRBJ2-7
CASSDEGTGAGYEQYF
TGCGCCAGCAGCGACGAAGGGACAGGTGCGGGCTACGAGCAGTACTTC
>TRBV19|NA|NA|TRBJ1-2
CASSRGGFYGYTF
TGTGCCAGTAGTCGCGGGGGGTTCTATGGCTACACCTTC
>TRBV12-3/TRBV12-4|TRBD1|NA|TRBJ1-1
CASSYGTGTEAFF
TGTGCCAGCAGTTACGGGACAGGGACTGAAGCTTTCTTT
>TRBV19|TRBD1|NA|TRBJ1-3
CASRDRGLTGNTIYF
TGTGCCAGTCGAGACAGGGGGCTCACTGGAAACACCATATATTTT
>TRBV27|NA|NA|TRBJ2-4
CASINEARLAKNIQYF
TGTGCCAGCATCAATGAGGCTAGACTAGCCAAAAACATTCAGTACTTC
>TRBV27|TRBD1|NA|TRBJ2-7
CATKWGTGSNEQYF
TGTGCCACTAAATGGGGGACAGGGTCCAACGAGCAGTACTTC
>TRBV11-1|TRBD2|NA|TRBJ2-1
CASSGSGVSYNEQFF
TGTGCCAGCAGCGGGAGCGGGGTGTCCTACAATGAGCAGTTCTTC
>TRBV7-9|TRBD1|once|TRBJ1-2
CASSPGTGIYGYTF
TGTGCCAGCAGCCCCGGGACAGGGATCTATGGCTACACCTTC
>TRBV20-1|NA|NA|TRBJ2-1
CSATEQNEQFF
TGCAGTGCTACAGAGCAGAATGAGCAGTTCTTC
>TRBV7-9|TRBD2|NA|TRBJ2-3
CASSLGASGSGADTQYF
TGTGCCAGCAGCTTAGGGGCAAGCGGGAGCGGGGCAGATACGCAGTATTTT
>TRBV30|NA|NA|TRBJ1-6
CAWSVSRRSAANSPLHF
TGTGCCTGGAGTGTAAGCCGGAGATCGGCAGCGAATTCACCCCTCCACTTT
>TRBV29-1|NA|NA|TRBJ2-1
CSVGRTVNNEQFF
TGCAGCGTTGGGAGGACGGTAAACAATGAGCAGTTCTTC
>TRBV6-6|TRBD1|NA|TRBJ1-4
CASSSYRGEEKLFF
TGTGCCAGCAGTTCCTACAGGGGAGAGGAAAAACTGTTTTTT